This T cell receptor beta chain was recovered during a study of cytomegalovirus exposure and HLA in healthy donors. Amplification used 60 Vbeta primers and 13 Jbeta primers. Sequencing was performed with immunoSEQ multiplex PCR; in TCRdb, only in-frame clones are kept and a portion is missing. The sample carries fewer than 200,000 clones, about 64% recorded once. The table lists this clone with a count of one. The antigen remains undetermined. General observations from the study: Cytomegalovirus-associated status was assigned to about 150 TCR beta chains. HLA restriction was apparent for most CMV-associated TCR beta chains in a later analysis.

The sequence derives from a man aged 50 or older in good health and CMV-seronegative. The sequenced sample was PBMCs.

The DNA for the CDR3 is TGTGCCACACGAGACAGGGTGGAGACCCAGTACTTC. This codes for CATRDRVETQYF. The chain links TRBV6-5 to TRBJ2-5; 7 nucleotides align to TRBD1. J lost 5 bases, V lost 10 bases, and 7 bases had no gene match. Germline V gives CDR1 MNHEY, CDR2 SVGAGI. The CDR3 covers 12 residues.